These 9 T cell receptor beta chains came from one sample sequenced in a study of early T cells in non-severe SARS-CoV-2 infection. MiXCR, run by TCRdb on the 5' RACE reads, gives a single entry per CDR3 protein. The sample shows some 46,000 distinct CDR3 sequences, approximately 8.5% of them seen only once. Sequencing was performed on whole blood. The receptors stem from an adult who was a healthcare worker with PCR-confirmed SARS-CoV-2 infection or an uninfected control (not recorded which).

The chain recombines TRBV3-1 with TRBJ2-7; D may be TRBD1 (6 bases). The CDR3 totals 17 residues. Trimming removed 4 bases at V and 2 bases at J, with 21 bases between. Germline-derived CDR1 and CDR2 are LGHDT and YNNKEL (reference sequence). CDR3 in DNA: TGTGCCAGCAGCCCGGCCCCCCCCTCAACAGGGCCCTACGAGCAGTACTTC. Translating it yields CASSPAPPSTGPYEQYF.

In this sample, this clonotype turned up many times. This chain uses TRBV6-5 with TRBJ2-3, with 8 bases aligning to TRBD2. The CDR3 has 15 amino acids. Germline V gene lookup returns CDR1 MNHEY and CDR2 SVGAGI. The V gene end was trimmed by 4 bases and the J gene end by 1 base; junction bases not matched to a gene: 4. DNA for the CDR3: TGTGCCAGCAGTTCCATGACTAGCGGCACAGATACGCAGTATTTT. Protein product: CASSSMTSGTDTQYF.

The V and J genes are TRBV28 and TRBJ1-2; D ambiguous. Per germline, CDR1 MDHEN and CDR2 SYDVKM. Between the trimmed V and J ends, which lost 5 bases and 4 bases, there was a span of 17 bases. The CDR3 consists of 15 residues. This chain's CDR3 is CASSPVKLIFYGYTF. The CDR3 DNA is TGTGCCAGCAGTCCAGTTAAACTCATCTTCTATGGCTACACCTTC.

In its sample, this clonotype was seen a few times. V usage is TRBV29-1 and J usage is TRBJ1-1; 8 bases fit TRBD1. V shed 6 bases, J shed 5 bases, and the junction held 11 bases outside the gene matches. Germline V gene sequence: CDR1 SQVTM, CDR2 ANQGSEA. This CDR3 region has 14 residues. CDR3 amino acids: CSVGAGTGSTEAFF. The CDR3 coding sequence is TGCAGCGTGGGGGCAGGGACAGGCTCGACTGAAGCTTTCTTT.

This clonotype was picked up many times. The chain uses TRBV7-2 and TRBJ2-7; a weak D match, TRBD2 (5 bases). This CDR3 region has 12 residues. Germline CDR1 is SGHTA and CDR2 is FQGNSA. Trimming took 3 bases from V and 7 from J, leaving 10 bases between them. DNA for the CDR3: TGTGCCAGCAGCTTCTCACGGGGAGAGCAGTACTTC. The encoded protein is CASSFSRGEQYF.

This clonotype appeared many times. V and J are TRBV12-3 or TRBV12-4 and TRBJ2-3, with D possibly matching TRBD2 (6 bases). V dropped 8 bases and J dropped 1 base, with 7 bases sitting between them. The CDR3 covers 12 residues. This chain's CDR3 is CASGGGTDTQYF. The CDR3 DNA is TGTGCCAGCGGAGGGGGCACAGATACGCAGTATTTT.

This clonotype occurred many times. This sequence joins TRBV6-6 and TRBJ2-3; D not resolved. V was cut by 2 bases and J by 2 bases, with 14 bases left in between. The CDR3 totals 16 residues. Germline CDR1 MNHNY, CDR2 SVGAGI (reference sequence). The CDR3 loop reads CASSYPPRRNTDTQYF. DNA of the CDR3: TGTGCCAGCAGTTACCCTCCGCGGAGAAACACAGATACGCAGTATTTT.

At least ten counts were recorded for this clonotype. This rearrangement joins TRBV7-9 to TRBJ2-5; maybe TRBD2 (6 bases). The germline gives CDR1 SEHNR, CDR2 FQNEAQ (reference sequence). This CDR3 has 14 amino acids. The V gene lost 5 bases and the J gene lost 2 bases, with 12 bases spanning the gap. The CDR3 DNA follows: TGTGCCAGCAGCCGTAATGGGGGGCAAGAGACCCAGTACTTC. Translated, it gives CASSRNGGQETQYF.

This clonotype was seen many times. The rearrangement uses TRBV5-1 and TRBJ2-3; no definite D call. This CDR3 is built from 15 residues. The ends were cut back, 5 bases at V and 0 bases at J, with 13 bases in the middle. Germline values: CDR1 SGHRS, CDR2 YFSETQ. The CDR3 nucleotides are TGCGCCAGCAGTCCAGAAGAACCTAGCACAGATACGCAGTATTTT. Protein sequence: CASSPEEPSTDTQYF.